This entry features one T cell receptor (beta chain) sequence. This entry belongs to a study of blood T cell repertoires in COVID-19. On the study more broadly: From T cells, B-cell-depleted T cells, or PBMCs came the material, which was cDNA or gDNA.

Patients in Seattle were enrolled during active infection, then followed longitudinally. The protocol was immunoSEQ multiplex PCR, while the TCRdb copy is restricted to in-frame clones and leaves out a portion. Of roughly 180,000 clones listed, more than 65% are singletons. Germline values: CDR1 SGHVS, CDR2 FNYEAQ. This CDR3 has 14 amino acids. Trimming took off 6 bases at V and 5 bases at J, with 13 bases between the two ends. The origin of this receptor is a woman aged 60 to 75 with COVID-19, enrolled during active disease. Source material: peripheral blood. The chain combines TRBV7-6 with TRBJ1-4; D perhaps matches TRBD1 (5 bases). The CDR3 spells CASRFWGGNEKLFF. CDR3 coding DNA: TGTGCCAGCAGGTTTTGGGGGGGAAATGAAAAACTGTTTTTT.